Included here is one T cell receptor (beta chain) sequence, with context. The sample comes from a study of T cells after somatic rescue of genetic block. This CDR3 comprises 11 residues. V lost 5 bases and J 4 bases, leaving 6 bases between the germline ends. Germline CDR1 SGHTA, CDR2 FQGNSA. TCRdb keeps only in-frame clones here, not all; method: immunoSEQ multiplex PCR. The sample shows fewer than 150,000 clones, about 89% of them seen only once. The V gene is TRBV7-2, the J gene TRBJ2-7, with D hard to call. This TCR was sampled from a woman aged 18-29 years. The sequenced sample consisted of peripheral blood mononuclear cells (PBMCs). CDR3 in amino acids: CASSTIYEQYF. The CDR3 DNA reads TGTGCCAGCAGCACCATTTACGAGCAGTACTTC.